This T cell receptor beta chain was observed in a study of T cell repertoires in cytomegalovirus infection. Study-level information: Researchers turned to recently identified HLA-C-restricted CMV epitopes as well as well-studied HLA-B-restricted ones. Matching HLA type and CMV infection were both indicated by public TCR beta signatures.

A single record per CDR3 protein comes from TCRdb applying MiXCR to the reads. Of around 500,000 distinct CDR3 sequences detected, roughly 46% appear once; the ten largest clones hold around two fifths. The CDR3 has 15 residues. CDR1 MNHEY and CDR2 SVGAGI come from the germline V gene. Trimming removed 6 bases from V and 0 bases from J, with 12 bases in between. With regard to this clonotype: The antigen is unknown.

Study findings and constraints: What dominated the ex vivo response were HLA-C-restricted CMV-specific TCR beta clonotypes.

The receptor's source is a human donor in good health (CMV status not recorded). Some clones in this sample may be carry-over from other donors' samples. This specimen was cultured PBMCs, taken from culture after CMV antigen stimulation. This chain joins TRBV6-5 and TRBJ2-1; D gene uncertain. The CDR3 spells CASSRWVSSYNEQFF. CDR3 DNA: TGTGCCAGCAGCCGGTGGGTGAGCTCCTACAATGAGCAGTTCTTC.